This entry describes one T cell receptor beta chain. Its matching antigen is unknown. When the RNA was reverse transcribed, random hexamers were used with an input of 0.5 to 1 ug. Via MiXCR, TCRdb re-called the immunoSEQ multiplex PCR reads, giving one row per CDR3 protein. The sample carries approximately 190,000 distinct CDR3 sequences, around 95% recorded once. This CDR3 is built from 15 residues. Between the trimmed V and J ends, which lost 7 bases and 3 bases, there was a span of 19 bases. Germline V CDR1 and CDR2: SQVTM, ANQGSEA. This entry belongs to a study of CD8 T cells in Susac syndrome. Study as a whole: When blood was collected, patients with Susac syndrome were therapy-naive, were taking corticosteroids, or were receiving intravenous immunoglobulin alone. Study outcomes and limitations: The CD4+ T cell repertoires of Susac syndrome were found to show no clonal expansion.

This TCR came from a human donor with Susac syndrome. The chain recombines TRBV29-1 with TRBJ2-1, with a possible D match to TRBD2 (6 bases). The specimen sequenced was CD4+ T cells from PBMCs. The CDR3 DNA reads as TGCAGCGGGGACCCGGGAGAAAAAGACTACAATGAGCAGTTCTTC. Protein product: CSGDPGEKDYNEQFF.